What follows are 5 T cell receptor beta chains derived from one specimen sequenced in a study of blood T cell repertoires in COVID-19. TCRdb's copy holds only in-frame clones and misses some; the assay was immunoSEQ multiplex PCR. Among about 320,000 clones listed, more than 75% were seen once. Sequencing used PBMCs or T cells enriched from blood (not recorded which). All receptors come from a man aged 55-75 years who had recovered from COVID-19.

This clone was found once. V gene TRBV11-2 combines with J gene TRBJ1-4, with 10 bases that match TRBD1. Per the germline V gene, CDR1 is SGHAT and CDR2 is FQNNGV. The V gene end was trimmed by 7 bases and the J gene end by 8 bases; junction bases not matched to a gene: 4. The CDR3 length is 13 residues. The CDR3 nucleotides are TGTGCCAGCACCACGGACAGGGGGGAAAAACTGTTTTTT. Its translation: CASTTDRGEKLFF. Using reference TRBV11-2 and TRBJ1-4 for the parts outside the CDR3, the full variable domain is EAGVAQSPRYKIIEKRQSVAFWCNPISGHATLYWYQQILGQGPKLLIQFQNNGVVDDSQLPKDRFSAERLKGVDSTLKIQPAKLEDSAVYLCASTTDRGEKLFFGSGTQLSVL.

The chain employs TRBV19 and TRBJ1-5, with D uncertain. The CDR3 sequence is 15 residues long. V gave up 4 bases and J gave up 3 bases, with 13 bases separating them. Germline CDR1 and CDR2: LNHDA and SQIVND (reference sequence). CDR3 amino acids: CASSRWSGTNQPQHF. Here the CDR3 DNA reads TGTGCCAGTAGTAGATGGTCTGGCACCAATCAGCCCCAGCATTTT.

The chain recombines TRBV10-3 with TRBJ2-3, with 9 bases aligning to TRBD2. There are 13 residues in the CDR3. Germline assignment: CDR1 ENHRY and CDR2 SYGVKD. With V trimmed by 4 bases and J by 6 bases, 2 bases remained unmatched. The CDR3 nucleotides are TGTGCCATCAGTGGCCTAGCGGGGGATACGCAGTATTTT. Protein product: CAISGLAGDTQYF.

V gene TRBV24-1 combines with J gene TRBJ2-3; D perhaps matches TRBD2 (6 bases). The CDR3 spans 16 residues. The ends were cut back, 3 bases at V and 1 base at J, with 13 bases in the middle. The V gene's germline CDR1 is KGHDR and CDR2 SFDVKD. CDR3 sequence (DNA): TGTGCCACCAGTGATCCGGGGGAAATCGGCACAGATACGCAGTATTTT. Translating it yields CATSDPGEIGTDTQYF.

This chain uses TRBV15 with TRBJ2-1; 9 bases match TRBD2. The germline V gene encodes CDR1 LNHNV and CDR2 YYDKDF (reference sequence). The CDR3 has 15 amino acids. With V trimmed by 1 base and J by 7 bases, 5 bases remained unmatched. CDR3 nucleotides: TGTGCCACCAGCAGAGTTGGTAGCGGGAGAAATGAGCAGTTCTTC. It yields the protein CATSRVGSGRNEQFF.